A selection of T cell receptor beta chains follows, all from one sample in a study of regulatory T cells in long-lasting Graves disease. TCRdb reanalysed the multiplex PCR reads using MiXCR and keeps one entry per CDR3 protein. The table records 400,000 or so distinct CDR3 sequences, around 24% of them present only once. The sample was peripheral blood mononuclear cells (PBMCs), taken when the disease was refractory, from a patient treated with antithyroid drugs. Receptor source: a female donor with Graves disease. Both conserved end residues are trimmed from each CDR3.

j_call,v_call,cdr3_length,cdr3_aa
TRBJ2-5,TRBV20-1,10,SADREGQTQY
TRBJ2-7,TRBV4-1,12,ASSQEVPPYEQY
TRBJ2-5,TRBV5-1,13,ASSLVGQGAETQY
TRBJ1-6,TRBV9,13,ASTPTGGKNSPLH
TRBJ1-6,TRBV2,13,ASNQGQQRNSPLH
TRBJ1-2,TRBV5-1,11,ASSSGTSFGYT
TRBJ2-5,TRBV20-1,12,SARSGTNQETQY
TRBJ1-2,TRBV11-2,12,ASSFSDSTNGYT
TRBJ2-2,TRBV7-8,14,ASSPIGGQKNGELF
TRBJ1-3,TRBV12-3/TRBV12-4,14,ASSQTGSTSGNTIY
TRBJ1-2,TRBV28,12,ASSQKPDSLGYT
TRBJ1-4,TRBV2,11,AGTRQINEKLF
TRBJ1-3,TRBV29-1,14,SVDTGGRPSGNTIY
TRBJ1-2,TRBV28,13,ASSRPTGSNYGYT
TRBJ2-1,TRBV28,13,ASSLTAGVGDEQF
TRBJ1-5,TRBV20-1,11,SARPGPRQPQH
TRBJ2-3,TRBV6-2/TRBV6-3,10,ASSWASDTQY
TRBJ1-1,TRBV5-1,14,ASSLFPGQGNTEAF
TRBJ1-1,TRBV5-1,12,ASRQTGVGTEAF
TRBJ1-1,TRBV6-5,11,ASSYGADTEAF
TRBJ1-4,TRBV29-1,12,SWSRDATNEKLF
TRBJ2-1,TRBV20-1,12,SASRREGYNEQF
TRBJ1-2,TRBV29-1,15,SVPPEGQGYSFGGYT
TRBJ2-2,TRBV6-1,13,ASSEDRGSTGELF
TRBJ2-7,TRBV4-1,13,ASGRDLTGAYEQY
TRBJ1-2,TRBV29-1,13,SVEKQSGAGDGYT
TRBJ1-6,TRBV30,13,ASDPPGTGKSPLH
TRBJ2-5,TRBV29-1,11,SVAGTTRETQY
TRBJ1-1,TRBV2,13,ASSVIGQGITEAF